This is a list of T cell receptor beta chains from one sample in a study of molecular identifiers for immune sequencing clone quantification. In TCRdb, the PCR reads were re-called with MiXCR into one record per CDR3 protein. The sample holds 550,000 to 750,000 distinct CDR3 sequences, 15% to 20% seen once. Sequencing input: naive CD8+ T cells from blood, with Jurkat cell RNA spiked in. The source is a human donor in good health. Some libraries in this study had Jurkat cell RNA spiked in. Both conserved end residues are part of each CDR3. A D gene is named only where the DNA matches it firmly. Rows give clone size only sometimes, using once, few, many, or a class for an expanded clone.

clone_size: many
d_call: -
v_call: TRBV29-1
j_call: TRBJ1-1
cdr3_aa: CSVEALGNPNTEAFF
cdr3_nt: TGCAGCGTTGAGGCCTTAGGCAACCCGAACACTGAAGCTTTCTTT

clone_size: many
d_call: -
v_call: TRBV20-1
j_call: TRBJ2-5
cdr3_aa: CSARKGDEYQETQYF
cdr3_nt: TGCAGTGCTAGAAAGGGGGACGAGTACCAAGAGACCCAGTACTTC

clone_size: many
d_call: -
v_call: TRBV14
j_call: TRBJ2-3
cdr3_aa: CASSPLRGINTDTQYF
cdr3_nt: TGTGCCAGCAGCCCCCTTAGGGGGATAAATACAGATACGCAGTATTTT

clone_size: -
d_call: -
v_call: TRBV9
j_call: TRBJ2-5
cdr3_aa: CASSVGQFQATQYF
cdr3_nt: TGTGCCAGCAGCGTAGGTCAGTTCCAAGCGACCCAGTACTTC

clone_size: -
d_call: -
v_call: TRBV7-7
j_call: TRBJ2-1
cdr3_aa: CASSLGRLGGGRGNEQFF
cdr3_nt: TGTGCCAGCAGCTTAGGTCGTCTAGGGGGGGGTCGGGGCAATGAGCAGTTCTTC

clone_size: many
d_call: -
v_call: TRBV7-2
j_call: TRBJ2-2
cdr3_aa: CASSLTRGTGELFF
cdr3_nt: TGTGCCAGCAGCCTAACCCGGGGTACCGGGGAGCTGTTTTTT

clone_size: few
d_call: -
v_call: TRBV19
j_call: TRBJ2-2
cdr3_aa: CATRMGTGELFF
cdr3_nt: TGTGCCACCCGAATGGGAACCGGGGAGCTGTTTTTT

clone_size: -
d_call: TRBD2
v_call: TRBV20-1
j_call: TRBJ2-3
cdr3_aa: CSARVARSGGAGWDTQYF
cdr3_nt: TGCAGTGCTAGAGTCGCAAGGAGCGGGGGGGCTGGGTGGGATACGCAGTATTTT

clone_size: many
d_call: -
v_call: TRBV14
j_call: TRBJ2-3
cdr3_aa: CASSPPVGLGTDTQYF
cdr3_nt: TGTGCCAGCAGCCCCCCTGTGGGTTTGGGCACAGATACGCAGTATTTT

clone_size: -
d_call: -
v_call: TRBV19
j_call: TRBJ1-4
cdr3_aa: CASSIETIDEKLFF
cdr3_nt: TGTGCCAGTAGTATAGAGACCATTGATGAAAAACTGTTTTTT

clone_size: many
d_call: -
v_call: TRBV7-6
j_call: TRBJ2-7
cdr3_aa: CASTERPENYEQYF
cdr3_nt: TGTGCCAGCACCGAACGGCCAGAAAACTACGAGCAGTACTTC

clone_size: -
d_call: TRBD1
v_call: TRBV19
j_call: TRBJ1-6
cdr3_aa: CASSWTGLNSPLHF
cdr3_nt: TGTGCCAGTAGTTGGACAGGGCTTAATTCACCCCTCCACTTT

clone_size: -
d_call: -
v_call: TRBV20-1
j_call: TRBJ2-1
cdr3_aa: CSARDEGPNEQFF
cdr3_nt: TGCAGTGCTAGAGATGAGGGACCTAATGAGCAGTTCTTC

clone_size: many
d_call: TRBD1
v_call: TRBV27
j_call: TRBJ2-5
cdr3_aa: CASSLLNAQGAAETQYF
cdr3_nt: TGTGCCAGCAGTTTATTAAACGCCCAGGGGGCGGCTGAGACCCAGTACTTC

clone_size: -
d_call: -
v_call: TRBV7-6
j_call: TRBJ2-2
cdr3_aa: CASSLRVEVGAGELFF
cdr3_nt: TGTGCCAGCAGCTTAAGGGTTGAGGTTGGGGCCGGGGAGCTGTTTTTT

clone_size: many
d_call: -
v_call: TRBV6-6
j_call: TRBJ1-5
cdr3_aa: CASSYSATGASQPQHF
cdr3_nt: TGTGCCAGCAGTTACTCCGCCACCGGGGCCAGTCAGCCCCAGCATTTT

clone_size: many
d_call: -
v_call: TRBV20-1
j_call: TRBJ1-1
cdr3_aa: CSARAGRGTEAFF
cdr3_nt: TGCAGTGCTAGAGCGGGACGCGGGACTGAAGCTTTCTTT

clone_size: -
d_call: -
v_call: TRBV19
j_call: TRBJ1-5
cdr3_aa: CASSMGSTSTDTQHF
cdr3_nt: TGTGCCAGTAGTATGGGGTCTACTAGCACAGATACGCAGCATTTT

clone_size: many
d_call: -
v_call: TRBV29-1
j_call: TRBJ2-5
cdr3_aa: CSAEGVQETQYF
cdr3_nt: TGCAGCGCTGAGGGAGTACAAGAGACCCAGTACTTC

clone_size: many
d_call: TRBD1
v_call: TRBV13
j_call: TRBJ2-7
cdr3_aa: CASSSRQGVYEQYF
cdr3_nt: TGTGCCAGCAGCTCCCGACAGGGGGTCTACGAGCAGTACTTC

clone_size: many
d_call: TRBD1
v_call: TRBV20-1
j_call: TRBJ2-5
cdr3_aa: CSARDWGQEGETQYF
cdr3_nt: TGCAGTGCTAGAGATTGGGGACAGGAGGGAGAGACCCAGTACTTC

clone_size: few
d_call: -
v_call: TRBV5-1
j_call: TRBJ2-7
cdr3_aa: CASSLLQGGYEQYF
cdr3_nt: TGCGCCAGCAGCTTGCTACAGGGAGGCTACGAGCAGTACTTC

clone_size: many
d_call: -
v_call: TRBV28
j_call: TRBJ2-1
cdr3_aa: CASSLLPSVRFF
cdr3_nt: TGTGCCAGCAGTTTACTCCCTAGCGTCCGGTTCTTC